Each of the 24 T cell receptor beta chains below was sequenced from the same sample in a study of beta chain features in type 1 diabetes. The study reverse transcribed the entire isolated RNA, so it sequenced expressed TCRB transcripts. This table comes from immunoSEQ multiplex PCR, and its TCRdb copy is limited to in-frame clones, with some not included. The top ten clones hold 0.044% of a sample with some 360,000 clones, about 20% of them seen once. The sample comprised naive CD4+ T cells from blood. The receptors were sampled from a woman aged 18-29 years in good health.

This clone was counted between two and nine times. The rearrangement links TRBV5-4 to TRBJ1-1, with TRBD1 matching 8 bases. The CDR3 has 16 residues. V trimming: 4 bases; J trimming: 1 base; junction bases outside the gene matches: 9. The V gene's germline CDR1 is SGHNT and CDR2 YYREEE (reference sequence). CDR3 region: CASSGQGIGGNTEAFF. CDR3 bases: TGTGCCAGCAGCGGACAGGGCATAGGGGGGAACACTGAAGCTTTCTTT.

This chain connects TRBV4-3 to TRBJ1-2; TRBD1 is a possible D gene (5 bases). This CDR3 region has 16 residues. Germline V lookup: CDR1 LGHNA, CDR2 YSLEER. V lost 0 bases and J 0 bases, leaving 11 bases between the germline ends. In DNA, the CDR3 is TGCGCCAGCAGCCAAGATGTAGGGGCAGCTAACTATGGCTACACCTTC. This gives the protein CASSQDVGAANYGYTF.

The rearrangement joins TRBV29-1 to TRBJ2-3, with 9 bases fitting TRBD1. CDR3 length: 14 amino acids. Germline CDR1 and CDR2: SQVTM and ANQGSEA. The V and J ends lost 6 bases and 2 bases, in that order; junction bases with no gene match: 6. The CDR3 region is CSVRTGAATDTQYF. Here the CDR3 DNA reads TGCAGCGTACGGACAGGGGCGGCCACAGATACGCAGTATTTT.

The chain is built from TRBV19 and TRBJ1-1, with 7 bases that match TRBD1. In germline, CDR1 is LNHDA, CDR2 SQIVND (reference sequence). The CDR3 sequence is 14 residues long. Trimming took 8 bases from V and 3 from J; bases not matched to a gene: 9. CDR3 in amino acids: CASRDSYSDTEAFF. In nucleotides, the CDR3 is TGTGCCAGTCGGGACAGCTATTCTGACACTGAAGCTTTCTTT.

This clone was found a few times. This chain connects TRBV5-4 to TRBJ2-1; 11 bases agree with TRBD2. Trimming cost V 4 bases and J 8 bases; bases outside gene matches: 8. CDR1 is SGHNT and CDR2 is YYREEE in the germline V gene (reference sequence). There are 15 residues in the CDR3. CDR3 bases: TGTGCCAGCAGCCCTCGACTAGCGGGGAGGGATGAGCAGTTCTTC. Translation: CASSPRLAGRDEQFF.

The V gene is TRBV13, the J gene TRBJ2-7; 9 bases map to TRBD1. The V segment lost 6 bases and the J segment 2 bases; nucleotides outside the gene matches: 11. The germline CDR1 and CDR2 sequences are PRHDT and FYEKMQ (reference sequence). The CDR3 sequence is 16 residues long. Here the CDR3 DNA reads TGTGCCAGCAGTTCCCATTGGACAGGGGAAGCCTACGAGCAGTACTTC. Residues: CASSSHWTGEAYEQYF.

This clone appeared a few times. The CDR3 is CASSYREGLSYEQYF. CDR3 sequence (DNA): TGTGCCAGCAGTTATAGGGAGGGCCTTTCCTACGAGCAGTACTTC. The chain recombines TRBV6-5 with TRBJ2-7, with TRBD2 matching over 7 bases. The V gene's germline CDR1 is MNHEY and CDR2 SVGAGI. The CDR3 consists of 15 residues. With 3 bases clipped from V and 1 base from J, the junction kept 6 bases outside the gene matches.

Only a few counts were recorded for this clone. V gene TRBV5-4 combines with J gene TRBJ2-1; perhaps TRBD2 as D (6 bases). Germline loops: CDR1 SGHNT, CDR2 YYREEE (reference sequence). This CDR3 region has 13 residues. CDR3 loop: CATQAGSYNEQFF. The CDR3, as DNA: TGTGCGACCCAGGCGGGATCCTACAATGAGCAGTTCTTC.

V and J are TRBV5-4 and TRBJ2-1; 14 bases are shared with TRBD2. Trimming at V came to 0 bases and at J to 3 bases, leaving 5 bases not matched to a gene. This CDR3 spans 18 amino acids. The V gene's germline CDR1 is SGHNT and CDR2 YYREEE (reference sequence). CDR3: CASSLVGLAGVIYNEQFF. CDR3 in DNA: TGTGCCAGCAGCTTGGTGGGACTAGCGGGGGTGATCTACAATGAGCAGTTCTTC. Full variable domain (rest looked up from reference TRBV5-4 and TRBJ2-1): ETGVTQSPTHLIKTRGQQVTLRCSSQSGHNTVSWYQQALGQGPQFIFQYYREEENGRGNFPPRFSGLQFPNYSSELNVNALELDDSALYLCASSLVGLAGVIYNEQFFGPGTRLTVL.

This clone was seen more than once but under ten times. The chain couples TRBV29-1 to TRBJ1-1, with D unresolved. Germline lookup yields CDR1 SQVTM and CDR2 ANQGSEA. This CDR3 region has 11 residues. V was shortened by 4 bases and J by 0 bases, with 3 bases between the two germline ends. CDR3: CSVGLNTEAFF. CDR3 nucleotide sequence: TGCAGCGTTGGGCTGAACACTGAAGCTTTCTTT. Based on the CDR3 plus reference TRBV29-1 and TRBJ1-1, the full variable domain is SAVISQKPSRDICQRGTSLTIQCQVDSQVTMMFWYRQQPGQSLTLIATANQGSEATYESGFVIDKFPISRPNLTFSTLTVSNMSPEDSSIYLCSVGLNTEAFFGQGTRLTVV.

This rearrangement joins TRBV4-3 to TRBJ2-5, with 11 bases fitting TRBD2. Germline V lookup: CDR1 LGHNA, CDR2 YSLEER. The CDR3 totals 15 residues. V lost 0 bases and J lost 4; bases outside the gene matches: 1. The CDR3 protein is CASSQDGTSGETQYF. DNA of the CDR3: TGCGCCAGCAGCCAAGATGGGACTAGCGGAGAGACCCAGTACTTC.

The chain's CDR3 is CASSLLQGAERGNTEAFF. The CDR3 DNA reads as TGTGCCAGCTCACTCTTACAGGGGGCGGAAAGGGGGAACACTGAAGCTTTCTTT. The chain joins TRBV18 to TRBJ1-1; 9 positions agree with TRBD1. Germline CDR1 KGHSH, CDR2 LQKENI. The CDR3 is 18 residues long. Germline trimming cut 4 bases from V and 1 base from J; bases unmatched to any gene: 13.

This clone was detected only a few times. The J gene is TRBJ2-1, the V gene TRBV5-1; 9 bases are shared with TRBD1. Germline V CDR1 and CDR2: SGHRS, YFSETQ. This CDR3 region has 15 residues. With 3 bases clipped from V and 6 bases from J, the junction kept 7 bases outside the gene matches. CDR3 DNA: TGCGCCAGCAGCTCTGGACAGGGGATGATCAATGAGCAGTTCTTC. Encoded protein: CASSSGQGMINEQFF. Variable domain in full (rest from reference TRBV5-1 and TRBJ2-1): KAGVTQTPRYLIKTRGQQVTLSCSPISGHRSVSWYQQTPGQGLQFLFEYFSETQRNKGNFPGRFSGRQFSNSRSEMNVSTLELGDSALYLCASSSGQGMINEQFFGPGTRLTVL.

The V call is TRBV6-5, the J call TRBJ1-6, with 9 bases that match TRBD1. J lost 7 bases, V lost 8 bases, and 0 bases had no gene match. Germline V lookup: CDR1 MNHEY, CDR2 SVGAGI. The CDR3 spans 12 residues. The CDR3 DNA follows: TGTGCCAGCGGGACAGGGAATTCACCCCTCCACTTT. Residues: CASGTGNSPLHF.

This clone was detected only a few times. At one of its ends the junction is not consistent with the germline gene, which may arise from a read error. The CDR3 DNA follows: TGTGCCAGCAGTTATGGAGGAGGGGACCCTGGGATCTTC. This encodes CASSYGGGDPGIF. The rearrangement joins TRBV6-5 to TRBJ1-2, with TRBD1 as a possible D gene (5 bases). The CDR3 sequence is 13 residues long. Germline-derived CDR1 and CDR2 are MNHEY and SVGAGI.

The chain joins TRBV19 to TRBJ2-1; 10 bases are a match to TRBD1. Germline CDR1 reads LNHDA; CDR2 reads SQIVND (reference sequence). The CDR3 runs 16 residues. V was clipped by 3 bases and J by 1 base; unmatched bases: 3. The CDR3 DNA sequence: TGTGCCAGTAGTATGGTGGGACAGGGGTCCTACAATGAGCAGTTCTTC. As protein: CASSMVGQGSYNEQFF. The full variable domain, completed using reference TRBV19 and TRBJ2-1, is DGGITQSPKYLFRKEGQNVTLSCEQNLNHDAMYWYRQDPGQGLRLIYYSQIVNDFQKGDIAEGYSVSREKKESFPLTVTSAQKNPTAFYLCASSMVGQGSYNEQFFGPGTRLTVL.

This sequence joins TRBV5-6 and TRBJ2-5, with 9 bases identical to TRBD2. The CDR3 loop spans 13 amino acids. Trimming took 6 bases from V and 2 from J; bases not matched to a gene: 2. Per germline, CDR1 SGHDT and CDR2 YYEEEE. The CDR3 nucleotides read TGTGCCAGCACCCTAGCGGGGCAAGAGACCCAGTACTTC. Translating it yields CASTLAGQETQYF. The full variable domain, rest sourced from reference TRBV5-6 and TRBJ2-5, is DAGVTQSPTHLIKTRGQQVTLRCSPKSGHDTVSWYQQALGQGPQFIFQYYEEEERQRGNFPDRFSGHQFPNYSSELNVNALLLGDSALYLCASTLAGQETQYFGPGTRLLVL.

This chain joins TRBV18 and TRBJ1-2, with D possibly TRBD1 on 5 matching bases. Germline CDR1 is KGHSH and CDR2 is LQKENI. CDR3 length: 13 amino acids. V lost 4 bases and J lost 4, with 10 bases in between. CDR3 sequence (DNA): TGTGCCAGCTCACAGGACGGGGGCTATGGCTACACCTTC. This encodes CASSQDGGYGYTF.

CDR3 protein: CASGGRGRFGYEQYF. Here the CDR3 DNA reads TGTGCCAGCGGGGGGAGGGGGAGGTTTGGTTACGAGCAGTACTTC. The V gene is TRBV6-5, the J gene TRBJ2-7; D is perhaps TRBD2 (7 bases). This CDR3 spans 15 amino acids. Germline CDR1 is MNHEY and CDR2 is SVGAGI. Deletions cut 8 bases from V and 4 bases from J, with 21 bases between.

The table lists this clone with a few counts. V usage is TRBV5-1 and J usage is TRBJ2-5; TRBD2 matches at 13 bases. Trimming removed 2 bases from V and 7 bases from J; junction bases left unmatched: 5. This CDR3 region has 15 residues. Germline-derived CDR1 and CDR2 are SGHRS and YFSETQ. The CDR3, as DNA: TGCGCCAGCAGCTTTGGACTAGCGGGAGACAGGACCCAGTACTTC. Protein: CASSFGLAGDRTQYF.

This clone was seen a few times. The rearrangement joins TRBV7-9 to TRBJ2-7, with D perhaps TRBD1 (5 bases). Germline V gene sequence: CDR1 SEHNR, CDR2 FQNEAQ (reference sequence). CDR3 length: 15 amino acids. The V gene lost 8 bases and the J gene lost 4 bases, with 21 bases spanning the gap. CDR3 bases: TGTGCCAGCGACCCTGAGACAGCCCTTGTTTACGAGCAGTACTTC. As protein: CASDPETALVYEQYF.

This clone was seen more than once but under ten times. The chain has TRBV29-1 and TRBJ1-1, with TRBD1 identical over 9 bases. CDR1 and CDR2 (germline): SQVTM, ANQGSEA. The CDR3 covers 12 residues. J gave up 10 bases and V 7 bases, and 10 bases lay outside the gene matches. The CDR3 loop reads CSASGQGQRAFF. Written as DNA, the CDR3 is TGCAGCGCCTCGGGACAGGGTCAACGAGCTTTCTTT.

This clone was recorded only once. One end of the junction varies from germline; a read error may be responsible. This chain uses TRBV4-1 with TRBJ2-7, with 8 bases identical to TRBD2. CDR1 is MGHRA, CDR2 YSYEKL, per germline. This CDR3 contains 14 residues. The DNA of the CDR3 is TGTGCCAGCAGCCAAGAGGGACTAGCCTACGAGCAGTACTTC. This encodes CASSQEGLAYEQYF.

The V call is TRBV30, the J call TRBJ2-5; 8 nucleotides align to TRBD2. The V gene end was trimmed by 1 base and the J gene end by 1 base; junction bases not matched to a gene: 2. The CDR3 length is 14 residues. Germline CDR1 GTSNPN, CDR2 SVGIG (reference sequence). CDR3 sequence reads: CAWSAGGLQETQYF. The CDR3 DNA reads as TGTGCCTGGAGTGCGGGAGGGCTCCAAGAGACCCAGTACTTC.